The 29 T cell receptor beta chains reported below all come from one sample, sequenced in a study of shared clonotypes between healthy human individuals. Clones were sequenced by immunoSEQ multiplex PCR, and TCRdb holds only the in-frame ones, with some missing. The sample shows 2 million to 2.5 million clones, approximately 93% of them seen only once. The sequenced sample consisted of naive CD4+ T cells from PBMCs. The subset was: CD45RA+ positively selected. These receptors all come from a man aged 18 to 30 in good health. Some clones in this sample may be carry-over from other donors' samples.

As regards this clone: The same CDR3 also results from other DNA sequences found in this sample. The chain uses TRBV18 and TRBJ1-5, with D unclear. The V gene lost 5 bases and the J gene lost 0 bases, with 5 bases spanning the gap. Per the germline V gene, CDR1 is KGHSH and CDR2 is LQKENI. The CDR3 has 13 amino acids. The CDR3 region has the DNA TGTGCCAGCTCAGGGAATAGCAATCAGCCCCAGCATTTT. Protein product: CASSGNSNQPQHF.

This chain connects TRBV5-6 to TRBJ2-3; D gene unclear. The V gene lost 6 bases and the J gene lost 5 bases, with 22 bases spanning the gap. In germline, CDR1 is SGHDT, CDR2 YYEEEE. The CDR3 is 16 amino acids. The CDR3 DNA sequence: TGTGCCAGCACCACAGACGGGCCTTTTCTAGGAGATACGCAGTATTTT. Translated, it gives CASTTDGPFLGDTQYF.

The chain is built from TRBV29-1 and TRBJ2-5; maybe TRBD2 (6 bases). This CDR3 comprises 12 residues. The V end lost 7 bases, the J end lost 5 bases, and 14 bases lay between the germline ends. CDR1 is SQVTM and CDR2 is ANQGSEA in the germline V gene. DNA for the CDR3: TGCAGCGCCGGACCGGGGGATGAGACCCAGTACTTC. It specifies CSAGPGDETQYF.

V is TRBV7-9 and J is TRBJ2-2, with D possibly being TRBD2 (5 bases). Germline V gene sequence: CDR1 SEHNR, CDR2 FQNEAQ (reference sequence). The V end lost 0 bases, the J end lost 1 base, and 9 bases lay between the germline ends. The CDR3 is 16 residues long. CDR3 bases: TGTGCCAGCAGCTTAGCGGGAGCCGGGAACACCGGGGAGCTGTTTTTT. Protein product: CASSLAGAGNTGELFF. The full variable domain, completed using reference TRBV7-9 and TRBJ2-2, is DTGVSQNPRHKITKRGQNVTFRCDPISEHNRLYWYRQTLGQGPEFLTYFQNEAQLEKSRLLSDRFSAERPKGSFSTLEIQRTEQGDSAMYLCASSLAGAGNTGELFFGEGSRLTVL.

The chain couples TRBV10-3 to TRBJ2-7; D not resolved. V gave up 7 bases and J gave up 5 bases, with 15 bases separating them. Germline V lookup: CDR1 ENHRY, CDR2 SYGVKD. There are 13 residues in the CDR3. Here the CDR3 DNA reads TGTGCCATCACGGCGGCTCCCGACGACGAGCAGTACTTC. It yields the protein CAITAAPDDEQYF.

This clone has a single count. J is TRBJ2-1 and V is TRBV12-5, with D uncertain. The CDR3 is made up of 13 amino acids. The V end lost 11 bases, the J end lost 4 bases, and 15 bases lay between the germline ends. Germline values: CDR1 LGHNT, CDR2 FRNRAP. Written as DNA, the CDR3 is TGTGCTTCCTCCTTTGATGGGTACAATGAGCAGTTCTTC. Residues: CASSFDGYNEQFF.

The chain combines TRBV5-1 with TRBJ2-3, with D hard to call. CDR3 length: 15 amino acids. V was pared by 0 bases and J by 2 bases, with 10 bases between. Germline V gene sequence: CDR1 SGHRS, CDR2 YFSETQ. In nucleotides, the CDR3 is TGCGCCAGCAGCTTGGCATCTAACCCCACAGATACGCAGTATTTT. This codes for CASSLASNPTDTQYF.

The chain is built from TRBV7-9 and TRBJ1-5; 10 bases are a match to TRBD1. The germline gives CDR1 SEHNR, CDR2 FQNEAQ (reference sequence). J lost 2 bases, V lost 5 bases, and 6 bases had no gene match. This CDR3 has 16 amino acids. CDR3 region: CASSPDGTGGNQPQHF. CDR3 sequence (DNA): TGTGCCAGCAGCCCCGACGGGACAGGGGGCAATCAGCCCCAGCATTTT.

This clone was seen once. Different DNA sequences within this sample yield the same CDR3. The J gene is TRBJ2-3, the V gene TRBV18; the D is unclear. With 3 bases removed from V and 3 bases from J, the gap between germline ends came to 4 bases. The CDR3 consists of 12 residues. Germline loops: CDR1 KGHSH, CDR2 LQKENI. In DNA form, the CDR3 reads TGTGCCAGCTCACCTTTTACAGATACGCAGTATTTT. Its protein is CASSPFTDTQYF.

The chain uses TRBV6-5 and TRBJ1-2; D is undetermined. CDR3 length equals 15 residues. From germline, CDR1 is MNHEY and CDR2 SVGAGI. Between the trimmed V and J ends, which lost 9 bases and 2 bases, there was a span of 19 bases. The CDR3 DNA follows: TGTGCCAGTCAGACCCAGCGGGGAGTAAACTATGGCTACACCTTC. It codes for CASQTQRGVNYGYTF.

This clone was seen a few times. V usage is TRBV30 and J usage is TRBJ1-5, with a possible D match to TRBD1 (5 bases). This CDR3 is 14 amino acids long. Germline V gene lookup returns CDR1 GTSNPN and CDR2 SVGIG (reference sequence). V was clipped by 1 base and J by 7 bases, with 14 bases between them. CDR3 sequence reads: CAWSESGRRQPQHF. CDR3 DNA sequence: TGTGCCTGGAGTGAGTCGGGGCGACGGCAGCCCCAGCATTTT.

This clone was recorded only once. The rearrangement uses TRBV5-6 and TRBJ2-2; D remains unclear. The V end lost 4 bases, the J end lost 7 bases, and 11 bases lay between the germline ends. The CDR3 is made up of 13 amino acids. Germline CDR1 SGHDT, CDR2 YYEEEE. CDR3 amino acids: CASSATPFGELFF. As DNA, the CDR3 is TGTGCCAGCAGCGCCACCCCCTTCGGGGAGCTGTTTTTT. Combining the CDR3 with reference TRBV5-6 and TRBJ2-2 gives the whole variable domain DAGVTQSPTHLIKTRGQQVTLRCSPKSGHDTVSWYQQALGQGPQFIFQYYEEEERQRGNFPDRFSGHQFPNYSSELNVNALLLGDSALYLCASSATPFGELFFGEGSRLTVL.

J is TRBJ2-7 and V is TRBV7-9, with D unresolved. Trimming cost V 5 bases and J 5 bases, with 19 bases left between them. This CDR3 is 15 amino acids long. Germline V gives CDR1 SEHNR, CDR2 FQNEAQ (reference sequence). The CDR3 DNA follows: TGTGCCAGCAGCCCTGCCGGGTCCAGCCCCCACGAGCAGTACTTC. This codes for CASSPAGSSPHEQYF.

The chain has TRBV27 and TRBJ2-3; D is unclear. Germline V gene data show CDR1 as MNHEY and CDR2 as SMNVEV (reference sequence). This CDR3 contains 15 residues. Trimming removed 6 bases from V and 1 base from J, with 14 bases in between. In DNA, the CDR3 is TGTGCCAGCAGCCCGTACGGAAGGGGCACAGATACGCAGTATTTT. Its protein is CASSPYGRGTDTQYF.

The chain links TRBV6-5 to TRBJ2-7; maybe TRBD2 (7 bases). The CDR3 runs to 15 residues. Germline V gene lookup returns CDR1 MNHEY and CDR2 SVGAGI. V shed 5 bases and J shed 5 bases, with 19 bases lying between them. Here the CDR3 reads CASSPSGGQGHEQYF. The CDR3 coding sequence is TGTGCCAGCAGTCCGTCGGGGGGACAAGGCCACGAGCAGTACTTC.

V is TRBV4-1 and J is TRBJ1-1, with a weak D call TRBD1 (5 bases). Per the germline V gene, CDR1 is MGHRA and CDR2 is YSYEKL. The CDR3 sequence is 18 residues long. The V end was cut by 0 bases, the J end by 3 bases, with 20 bases between. CDR3 DNA: TGCGCCAGCAGCCAAGATTGGATGCAGGGAAGCTCGTACACTGAAGCTTTCTTT. Translating it yields CASSQDWMQGSSYTEAFF.

The rearrangement joins TRBV4-1 to TRBJ2-7; perhaps TRBD1 as D (8 bases). From germline, CDR1 is MGHRA and CDR2 YSYEKL. The CDR3 has 16 amino acids. V was cut by 4 bases and J by 7 bases, with 23 bases left in between. The CDR3 loop is CASSRPMGGTGGEQYF. CDR3 in DNA: TGCGCCAGCAGCCGCCCCATGGGGGGGACAGGTGGAGAGCAGTACTTC.

The chain is built from TRBV11-2 and TRBJ1-5; 8 positions match TRBD1. The CDR3 consists of 15 residues. Germline-derived CDR1 and CDR2 are SGHAT and FQNNGV. The V gene end was trimmed by 5 bases and the J gene end by 3 bases; junction bases not matched to a gene: 6. CDR3 protein: CASSPGQGDNQPQHF. The CDR3 DNA is TGTGCCAGCAGCCCTGGACAGGGTGACAATCAGCCCCAGCATTTT.

The V call is TRBV5-4, the J call TRBJ2-7; TRBD2 agrees at 8 bases. Germline V gene data show CDR1 as SGHNT and CDR2 as YYREEE (reference sequence). The CDR3 spans 15 residues. After removal of 2 bases from V and 4 bases from J, the junction contained 8 bases not matched to a gene. The CDR3 is CASSFRAGVGYEQYF. DNA for the CDR3: TGTGCCAGCAGCTTCCGAGCGGGAGTCGGTTACGAGCAGTACTTC.

The chain links TRBV28 to TRBJ2-7, with TRBD2 matching 7 bases. V lost 11 bases to trimming and J lost 2 bases; unmatched junction nucleotides: 6. CDR1 MDHEN and CDR2 SYDVKM come from the germline V gene. The CDR3 covers 12 residues. CDR3 sequence (DNA): TGTGCCCACGGGGGGAGAACCTACGAGCAGTACTTC. Amino acids: CAHGGRTYEQYF.

The V call is TRBV19, the J call TRBJ2-7; unclear D gene. The germline V gene encodes CDR1 LNHDA and CDR2 SQIVND (reference sequence). Trimming removed 4 bases from V and 2 bases from J, with 9 bases in between. The CDR3 totals 13 residues. This CDR3 reads CASSRTIAYEQYF. DNA for the CDR3: TGTGCCAGTAGTAGGACCATAGCCTACGAGCAGTACTTC.

The V call is TRBV5-4, the J call TRBJ2-3; D possibly matches TRBD1 or TRBD2 (5 bases each). Deletions cut 4 bases from V and 2 bases from J, with 11 bases between. The germline CDR1 and CDR2 sequences are SGHNT and YYREEE (reference sequence). This CDR3 is built from 14 residues. CDR3 protein: CASSPRDPTDTQYF. The CDR3 DNA sequence: TGTGCCAGCAGCCCCAGGGACCCCACAGATACGCAGTATTTT.

The CDR3 reads CASRIEGRVSQPYF. Written as DNA, the CDR3 is TGCGCCAGCAGAATCGAGGGCAGGGTGTCGCAGCCGTACTTC. The chain links TRBV5-1 to TRBJ2-7; either TRBD1 or TRBD2 may fit D (5 bases each). Between the trimmed V and J ends, which lost 5 bases and 12 bases, there was a span of 24 bases. The CDR3 contains 14 residues. The germline CDR1 and CDR2 sequences are SGHRS and YFSETQ.

Only one count was recorded for this clone. The CDR3, as DNA: TGTGCCAGAAGCTCCTACTACAATGAGCAGTTCTTC. Translation gives CARSSYYNEQFF. V gene TRBV5-3 combines with J gene TRBJ2-1; no reliable D call. TRBV5-3 is classed as an ORF, of uncertain function. The V end lost 3 bases, the J end lost 3 bases, and 4 bases lay between the germline ends. This CDR3 spans 12 amino acids.

Note on this clone: A read error may explain this, as a much larger clone is one base away. This sequence joins TRBV6-5 and TRBJ2-5; no definite D call. CDR3 length equals 10 residues. The V and J ends lost 6 bases and 2 bases respectively, with 1 base between them. CDR1 is MNHEY, CDR2 SVGAGI, per germline. The CDR3 sequence: CASRQETQYF. CDR3 coding DNA: TGTGCCAGCAGACAAGAGACCCAGTACTTC.

Points on this clone: Other DNA sequences in this specimen translate into the identical CDR3. The chain is built from TRBV11-2 and TRBJ2-3; possibly TRBD1 for D (5 bases). The CDR3 covers 12 residues. The germline gives CDR1 SGHAT, CDR2 FQNNGV. V was trimmed by 4 bases and J by 5 bases, leaving 7 bases between them. The CDR3 DNA reads TGTGCCAGCAGCTCTCAGGGAGATACGCAGTATTTT. Translating gives CASSSQGDTQYF.

As concerns this clone: In the same sample, other DNA sequences code for this CDR3. The chain is built from TRBV30 and TRBJ2-3; perhaps TRBD2 as D (5 bases). The CDR3 is 13 amino acids. The germline V and J ends were trimmed by 2 bases and 4 bases, with 10 bases remaining between them. The germline gives CDR1 GTSNPN, CDR2 SVGIG (reference sequence). CDR3 sequence reads: CAWSSRGPDTQYF. In DNA form, the CDR3 reads TGTGCCTGGAGTTCGAGAGGGCCAGATACGCAGTATTTT. Combining the CDR3 with reference TRBV30 and TRBJ2-3 gives the whole variable domain SQTIHQWPATLVQPVGSPLSLECTVEGTSNPNLYWYRQAAGRGLQLLFYSVGIGQISSEVPQNLSASRPQDRQFILSSKKLLLSDSGFYLCAWSSRGPDTQYFGPGTRLTVL.

This clone was counted only a few times. The sample holds other DNA sequences that translate to the same CDR3. V usage is TRBV2 and J usage is TRBJ1-4, with a possible D match to TRBD1 (5 bases). Deletions cut 4 bases from V and 5 bases from J, with 14 bases between. CDR1 is SNHLY, CDR2 FYNNEI, per germline. CDR3 length: 15 amino acids. DNA for the CDR3: TGTGCCAGCAGTGCTCCGGGACGTGGAAATGAAAAACTGTTTTTT. Its translation is CASSAPGRGNEKLFF.

The chain recombines TRBV11-3 with TRBJ2-1, with 10 positions matching TRBD2. The CDR3 sequence is 15 residues long. V was clipped by 5 bases and J by 8 bases; unmatched bases: 9. Germline lookup yields CDR1 SGHNT and CDR2 YENEEA. CDR3 in DNA: TGTGCCAGCAGCCCCTTAGCGGGAGGTTTGGATGAGCAGTTCTTC. Translating it yields CASSPLAGGLDEQFF. Combining the CDR3 with reference TRBV11-3 and TRBJ2-1 gives the whole variable domain EAGVVQSPRYKIIEKKQPVAFWCNPISGHNTLYWYLQNLGQGPELLIRYENEEAVDDSQLPKDRFSAERLKGVDSTLKIQPAELGDSAVYLCASSPLAGGLDEQFFGPGTRLTVL.